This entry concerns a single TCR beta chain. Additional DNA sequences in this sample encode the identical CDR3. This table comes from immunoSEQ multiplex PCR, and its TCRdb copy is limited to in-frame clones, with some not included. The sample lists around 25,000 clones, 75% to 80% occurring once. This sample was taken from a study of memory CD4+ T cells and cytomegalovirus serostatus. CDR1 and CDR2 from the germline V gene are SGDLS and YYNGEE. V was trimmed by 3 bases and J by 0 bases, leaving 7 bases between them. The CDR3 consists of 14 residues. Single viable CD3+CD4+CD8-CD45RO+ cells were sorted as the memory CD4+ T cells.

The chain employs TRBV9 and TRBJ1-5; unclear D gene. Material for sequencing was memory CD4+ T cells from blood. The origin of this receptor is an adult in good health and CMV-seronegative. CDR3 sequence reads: CASSDGNSNQPQHF. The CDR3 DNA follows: TGTGCCAGCAGCGACGGCAATAGCAATCAGCCCCAGCATTTT. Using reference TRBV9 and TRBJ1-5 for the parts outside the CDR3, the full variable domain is DSGVTQTPKHLITATGQRVTLRCSPRSGDLSVYWYQQSLDQGLQFLIQYYNGEERAKGNILERFSAQQFPDLHSELNLSSLELGDSALYFCASSDGNSNQPQHFGDGTRLSIL.